This T cell receptor beta chain was recorded in a study of a mutant IDH1 vaccine in newly diagnosed glioma. As to time point: week 35, safety follow-up. Every vaccine dose comprised 300 ug of mutant IDH1 20-mer peptide plus topical imiquimod. There are 13 residues in the CDR3. Germline lookup yields CDR1 SGHNT and CDR2 YYREEE (reference sequence). V shed 3 bases, J shed 7 bases, and the junction held 4 bases outside the gene matches. Profiled with immunoSEQ multiplex PCR; TCRdb holds only in-frame clones, not every one. The sample carries tens of thousands of clones, 78% recorded once. As to this clone: The antigen is not known.

The source is a woman between 40 and 55 years old with glioma. V is TRBV5-4 and J is TRBJ2-7; 10 bases align to TRBD1. Material: PBMCs, obtained from a glioma patient whose treatment included an IDH1 peptide vaccine. The CDR3 loop reads CASSWDRGREQYF. In DNA, the CDR3 is TGTGCCAGCAGCTGGGACAGGGGTAGGGAGCAGTACTTC.